One sample yielded the 28 T cell receptor beta chains listed below, sequenced in a study of cytomegalovirus exposure and HLA in healthy donors. Using immunoSEQ multiplex PCR, the repertoire was profiled, and TCRdb retains in-frame clones only, with some absent. Seen here are about 220,000 clones, over 70% observed once, and the top ten hold more than 12%. Sequenced sample: PBMCs. The receptors here all came from a woman younger than 45 in good health and CMV-seropositive.

This clone appeared a few times. The V gene is TRBV19, the J gene TRBJ2-7; TRBD2 matches at 15 bases. V lost 5 bases to trimming and J lost 3 bases; unmatched junction nucleotides: 5. The CDR3 has 16 amino acids. Germline V gene lookup returns CDR1 LNHDA and CDR2 SQIVND (reference sequence). The CDR3 sequence is CASSPPGLAGGYEQYF. The CDR3 nucleotides read TGTGCCAGTAGTCCGCCGGGACTAGCGGGAGGCTACGAGCAGTACTTC.

The chain uses TRBV5-6 and TRBJ1-1, with a weak D call TRBD1 (6 bases). Germline V lookup: CDR1 SGHDT, CDR2 YYEEEE. The CDR3 spans 12 residues. The V end lost 0 bases, the J end lost 6 bases, and 6 bases lay between the germline ends. This CDR3 reads CASSLGGPEAFF. The CDR3, as DNA: TGTGCCAGCAGCTTGGGGGGGCCTGAAGCTTTCTTT. The variable domain in full, completed from reference TRBV5-6 and TRBJ1-1, reads DAGVTQSPTHLIKTRGQQVTLRCSPKSGHDTVSWYQQALGQGPQFIFQYYEEEERQRGNFPDRFSGHQFPNYSSELNVNALLLGDSALYLCASSLGGPEAFFGQGTRLTVV.

The chain carries TRBV5-6 and TRBJ1-1; D is ambiguous. The CDR3 is made up of 12 amino acids. The germline V gene encodes CDR1 SGHDT and CDR2 YYEEEE. V lost 3 bases, J lost 10 bases, and 13 bases lay in between. CDR3 coding DNA: TGTGCCAGCAGCTCCCCTGGCTGGGGAGCTTTCTTT. Its translation is CASSSPGWGAFF.

Here the CDR3 DNA reads TGTGCCAGCAGGTCGGGGACCTACAATGAGCAGTTCTTC. This encodes CASRSGTYNEQFF. The chain carries TRBV27 and TRBJ2-1; weak D call: TRBD2 (5 bases). This CDR3 has 13 amino acids. From germline, CDR1 is MNHEY and CDR2 SMNVEV (reference sequence). The V gene lost 6 bases and the J gene lost 2 bases, with 8 bases spanning the gap.

This sequence joins TRBV11-3 and TRBJ2-3; 7 bases are shared with TRBD1. V shed 8 bases, J shed 1 base, and the junction held 3 bases outside the gene matches. This CDR3 region has 13 residues. CDR1 and CDR2 (germline): SGHNT, YENEEA. CDR3 region: CASEGAGTDTQYF. CDR3 DNA sequence: TGTGCCAGCGAGGGGGCCGGCACAGATACGCAGTATTTT.

This chain links TRBV29-1 with TRBJ2-3; a weak D match, TRBD1 (5 bases). Germline values: CDR1 SQVTM, CDR2 ANQGSEA. This CDR3 has 14 residues. V gave up 4 bases and J gave up 2 bases, with 13 bases separating them. The CDR3 region is CSVVGAGNTDTQYF. The DNA of the CDR3 is TGCAGCGTTGTTGGGGCAGGGAACACAGATACGCAGTATTTT.

The rearrangement links TRBV29-1 to TRBJ2-7; 9 bases match TRBD1. The germline V gene encodes CDR1 SQVTM and CDR2 ANQGSEA. CDR3 length equals 12 residues. V shed 6 bases, J shed 4 bases, and the junction held 4 bases outside the gene matches. This chain's CDR3 is CSVPGQGYEQYF. CDR3 DNA sequence: TGCAGCGTACCGGGACAGGGTTACGAGCAGTACTTC.

The chain uses TRBV7-6 and TRBJ2-7; 9 nucleotides agree with TRBD1. This CDR3 has 16 residues. V shed 1 base and J 2 bases; nucleotides not matched to a gene: 6. CDR1 is SGHVS, CDR2 FNYEAQ, per germline. The CDR3: CASSLESGTGTYEQYF. In nucleotides, the CDR3 is TGTGCCAGCAGCTTAGAATCCGGGACAGGGACCTACGAGCAGTACTTC.

The J gene is TRBJ2-2, the V gene TRBV18, with 7 bases matching TRBD1. The CDR3 runs to 16 residues. Trimming cost V 2 bases and J 6 bases; bases outside gene matches: 9. Per the germline V gene, CDR1 is KGHSH and CDR2 is LQKENI. Written as DNA, the CDR3 is TGTGCCAGCTCACCAGCGCGACAGGGTGGTTCCGGGGAGCTGTTTTTT. Translation gives CASSPARQGGSGELFF. The entire variable domain, with the rest obtained from reference TRBV18 and TRBJ2-2, is as follows: NAGVMQNPRHLVRRRGQEARLRCSPMKGHSHVYWYRQLPEEGLKFMVYLQKENIIDESGMPKERFSAEFPKEGPSILRIQQVVRGDSAAYFCASSPARQGGSGELFFGEGSRLTVL.

This sequence joins TRBV30 and TRBJ2-7, with D uncertain. Deletions cut 3 bases from V and 1 base from J, with 13 bases between. Per the germline V gene, CDR1 is GTSNPN and CDR2 is SVGIG (reference sequence). This CDR3 region has 14 residues. CDR3 protein: CAWSADTESYEQYF. The CDR3 bases are TGTGCCTGGAGCGCCGACACAGAATCCTACGAGCAGTACTTC.

The gene calls are TRBV2 and TRBJ1-5; 10 bases fit TRBD1. CDR1 and CDR2 (germline): SNHLY, FYNNEI. The CDR3 length is 18 residues. Trimming removed 4 bases from V and 3 bases from J; junction bases left unmatched: 12. The CDR3: CASSALGTGVGPNQPQHF. The DNA of the CDR3 is TGTGCCAGCAGTGCACTGGGGACAGGGGTTGGGCCCAATCAGCCCCAGCATTTT.

The rearrangement joins TRBV27 to TRBJ2-1, with 16 bases aligning to TRBD2. V lost 5 bases, J lost 9 bases, and 4 bases stayed unmatched. This CDR3 contains 15 residues. The V gene's germline CDR1 is MNHEY and CDR2 SMNVEV (reference sequence). CDR3 nucleotides: TGTGCCAGCAGTCAGGGACTAGCGGGAGGGGTTGAGCAGTTCTTC. This gives the protein CASSQGLAGGVEQFF.

The chain carries TRBV9 and TRBJ1-3; no clear D gene. The CDR3 totals 16 residues. The germline CDR1 and CDR2 sequences are SGDLS and YYNGEE. V shed 0 bases and J shed 0 bases, with 10 bases lying between them. The CDR3 region is CASSVDGNLSGNTIYF. The CDR3 region has the DNA TGTGCCAGCAGCGTAGATGGGAACCTCTCTGGAAACACCATATATTTT.

This chain joins TRBV7-9 and TRBJ2-7; 7 bases map to TRBD2. After removal of 5 bases from V and 3 bases from J, the junction contained 13 bases not matched to a gene. Germline V gives CDR1 SEHNR, CDR2 FQNEAQ (reference sequence). This CDR3 is 16 amino acids long. Here the CDR3 reads CASSPGGSSLYYEQYF. The CDR3 bases are TGTGCCAGCAGCCCCGGGGGGTCGTCCCTATACTACGAGCAGTACTTC.

The chain employs TRBV6-1 and TRBJ1-2, with 7 bases fitting TRBD1. With V trimmed by 2 bases and J by 7 bases, 1 base remained unmatched. The V gene's germline CDR1 is MNHNS and CDR2 SASEGT. This CDR3 region has 12 residues. The CDR3: CASSEHRGGYTF. CDR3 DNA sequence: TGTGCCAGCAGTGAACACAGGGGTGGCTACACCTTC.

The chain carries TRBV5-1 and TRBJ2-7, with TRBD2 matching over 7 bases. CDR3 length: 13 residues. Germline CDR1 and CDR2: SGHRS and YFSETQ. Trimming at V came to 7 bases and at J to 5 bases, leaving 9 bases not matched to a gene. The CDR3 DNA sequence: TGCGCCAGCGCGTACTCCGGGGGGAACGAGCAGTACTTC. Protein product: CASAYSGGNEQYF. The variable domain in full, completed from reference TRBV5-1 and TRBJ2-7, reads KAGVTQTPRYLIKTRGQQVTLSCSPISGHRSVSWYQQTPGQGLQFLFEYFSETQRNKGNFPGRFSGRQFSNSRSEMNVSTLELGDSALYLCASAYSGGNEQYFGPGTRLTVT.

This clone has only a few counts. J is TRBJ2-7 and V is TRBV7-2, with 7 bases lining up with TRBD1. Unmatched junction bases numbered 7, after V lost 4 bases and J lost 4 bases. Germline values: CDR1 SGHTA, CDR2 FQGNSA. This CDR3 has 14 residues. In DNA, the CDR3 is TGTGCCAGCAGCTGGGACAGTCCTAGGTACGAGCAGTACTTC. Residues: CASSWDSPRYEQYF.

The V and J genes are TRBV2 and TRBJ2-2; 12 bases fit TRBD2. This CDR3 spans 18 amino acids. J was trimmed by 4 bases and V by 2 bases; bases with no gene match: 8. Germline assignment: CDR1 SNHLY and CDR2 FYNNEI. The chain's CDR3 is CASSEYLAGGPTTGELFF. CDR3 coding DNA: TGTGCCAGCAGTGAATATCTAGCGGGAGGGCCCACCACCGGGGAGCTGTTTTTT.

V usage is TRBV6-4 and J usage is TRBJ2-3; 8 bases align to TRBD2. The length of the CDR3 is 15 residues. Germline CDR1 MRHNA, CDR2 SNTAGT. V dropped 3 bases and J dropped 0; count of bases not matched to a gene: 2. The CDR3 DNA follows: TGTGCCAGCAGTGAGACTAGCGCTAGCACAGATACGCAGTATTTT. As protein: CASSETSASTDTQYF.

A single count supports this clone. CDR3 sequence (DNA): TGTGCCAGCAGCGACAGGGGACAGACCTACGAGCAGTACTTC. Its translation is CASSDRGQTYEQYF. J is TRBJ2-7 and V is TRBV11-3, with 8 bases identical to TRBD1. The V and J ends lost 5 bases and 2 bases, in that order; junction bases with no gene match: 5. CDR3 size: 14 residues. Germline V gene lookup returns CDR1 SGHNT and CDR2 YENEEA.

V is TRBV2 and J is TRBJ2-1; 11 nucleotides agree with TRBD2. This CDR3 region has 16 residues. The ends lost 9 bases at V and 6 bases at J; junction bases unmatched: 13. The germline V gene encodes CDR1 SNHLY and CDR2 FYNNEI. Here the CDR3 reads CASYSNLAGGINEQFF. CDR3 DNA sequence: TGTGCCAGTTACTCGAATCTAGCGGGAGGCATCAATGAGCAGTTCTTC.

This chain links TRBV4-3 with TRBJ2-3, with 11 bases aligning to TRBD1. The CDR3 sequence is 17 residues long. Germline CDR1 reads LGHNA; CDR2 reads YSLEER. The trim removed 0 bases at V and 9 bases at J, leaving 11 bases unmatched. The CDR3 nucleotides are TGCGCCAGCAGCCAAGATCGAGCCGGGACAGGGGGGGAGACGCAGTATTTT. It specifies CASSQDRAGTGGETQYF.

The chain couples TRBV9 to TRBJ2-1, with D possibly TRBD2 on 6 matching bases. V was trimmed by 2 bases and J by 4 bases, leaving 16 bases between them. Germline CDR1 SGDLS, CDR2 YYNGEE. CDR3 length: 16 amino acids. The CDR3 is CASSVAGRGSYNEQFF. Written as DNA, the CDR3 is TGTGCCAGCAGCGTTGCGGGGCGCGGAAGTTACAATGAGCAGTTCTTC. Filled out from reference TRBV9 and TRBJ2-1, the complete variable domain reads DSGVTQTPKHLITATGQRVTLRCSPRSGDLSVYWYQQSLDQGLQFLIQYYNGEERAKGNILERFSAQQFPDLHSELNLSSLELGDSALYFCASSVAGRGSYNEQFFGPGTRLTVL.

V usage is TRBV30 and J usage is TRBJ1-4; 9 nucleotides agree with TRBD1. Per germline, CDR1 GTSNPN and CDR2 SVGIG (reference sequence). The CDR3 has 12 amino acids. J was trimmed by 6 bases and V by 6 bases; bases with no gene match: 2. CDR3 residues: CACRTGDEKLFF. The CDR3 DNA follows: TGTGCCTGTAGGACAGGGGATGAAAAACTGTTTTTT.

This clone was recorded a few times. The CDR3 DNA is TGTGCCAGCAGGGATCCGACGGGCCTTCGGGATGGCTACACCTTC. Encoded protein: CASRDPTGLRDGYTF. The V and J genes are TRBV7-9 and TRBJ1-2; no reliable D call. This CDR3 spans 15 amino acids. V lost 6 bases, J lost 6 bases, and 20 bases lay in between. In germline, CDR1 is SEHNR, CDR2 FQNEAQ (reference sequence).

J is TRBJ1-2 and V is TRBV6-1; D gene ambiguous. The ends were cut back, 6 bases at V and 10 bases at J, with 18 bases in the middle. The CDR3 sequence is 13 residues long. CDR1 is MNHNS and CDR2 is SASEGT in the germline V gene. This CDR3 is CASSSRAEPAYTF. CDR3 bases: TGTGCCAGCAGCTCCCGGGCTGAGCCGGCCTACACCTTC.

The V gene is TRBV6-4, the J gene TRBJ2-2, with TRBD1 matching over 7 bases. The CDR3 is made up of 14 amino acids. CDR1 is MRHNA, CDR2 SNTAGT, per germline. The ends lost 3 bases at V and 6 bases at J; junction bases unmatched: 4. Here the CDR3 reads CASSDTGAAGELFF. The CDR3 coding sequence is TGTGCCAGCAGTGATACAGGGGCGGCCGGGGAGCTGTTTTTT.

This rearrangement joins TRBV5-1 to TRBJ2-3; D unresolved. Germline V gives CDR1 SGHRS, CDR2 YFSETQ. Deletions cut 4 bases from V and 6 bases from J, with 9 bases between. The CDR3 covers 12 residues. CDR3 sequence: CASSPNGDTQYF. The CDR3 DNA follows: TGCGCCAGCAGCCCCAACGGGGATACGCAGTATTTT.